The next 13 T cell receptor beta chains were all read from a single sample in a study of T-cell memory formation after mild COVID-19. TCRdb passed the 5' RACE reads through MiXCR, listing each CDR3 protein once. The table records roughly 200,000 distinct CDR3 sequences, 9.5% of them present only once. Sequencing was done on a sample of PBMCs or a T cell subset sorted from them (not recorded which). These receptors were collected from a man aged 18 to 30 who had mild COVID-19 (a few samples of this study predate the infection). Cell type and time point are not known.

This clonotype was seen repeatedly, ten times or more. The chain links TRBV6-2 or TRBV6-3 to TRBJ1-6; D ambiguous. V dropped 5 bases and J dropped 8 bases, with 7 bases sitting between them. The length of the CDR3 is 12 residues. Germline assignment: CDR1 MNHEY and CDR2 SVGEGT. CDR3: CASSRDDSPLHF. The CDR3 DNA is TGTGCCAGCAGTAGAGACGATTCACCCCTCCACTTT.

The CDR3: CASSSGDSNTEAFF. In DNA, the CDR3 is TGTGCCAGCAGTTCTGGGGACAGCAACACTGAAGCTTTCTTT. The chain employs TRBV28 and TRBJ1-1; 7 bases map to TRBD1. The CDR3 has 14 amino acids. With V trimmed by 4 bases and J by 2 bases, 4 bases remained unmatched. Germline-derived CDR1 and CDR2 are MDHEN and SYDVKM.

This clonotype is a singleton in its sample. The chain employs TRBV4-3 and TRBJ1-1, with D uncertain. The CDR3 totals 16 residues. Trimming cost V 0 bases and J 1 base, with 12 bases left between them. Germline V CDR1 and CDR2: LGHNA, YSLEER. The CDR3 region has the DNA TGCGCCAGCAGCCAAGATCTTGGACTCCAGAACACTGAAGCTTTCTTT. It is translated as CASSQDLGLQNTEAFF.

The CDR3 nucleotides are TGCGCCAGCAGCCAAGATTCTCGGGGGGGGGCAGATACGCAGTATTTT. Its translation is CASSQDSRGGADTQYF. This rearrangement joins TRBV4-3 to TRBJ2-3, with 8 bases fitting TRBD2. Per germline, CDR1 LGHNA and CDR2 YSLEER. CDR3 size: 16 residues. J was trimmed by 4 bases and V by 0 bases; bases with no gene match: 6.

The chain employs TRBV4-2 and TRBJ2-7; D assignment may be TRBD1 or TRBD2 (5 bases each). This CDR3 spans 15 amino acids. Trimming removed 1 base from V and 5 bases from J, with 15 bases in between. The germline CDR1 and CDR2 sequences are LGHNA and YNFKEQ. The DNA for the CDR3 is TGTGCCAGCAGCCAAGCGGTGGGGGTGCCCGACGAGCAGTACTTC. Its protein is CASSQAVGVPDEQYF.

This clonotype was observed a few times. This chain joins TRBV15 and TRBJ1-6, with D unclear. This CDR3 region has 17 residues. Looked up from germline, CDR1 is LNHNV and CDR2 is YYDKDF (reference sequence). V shed 0 bases and J shed 2 bases, with 11 bases lying between them. The CDR3 protein is CATSRDLPRTYNSPLHF. The DNA for the CDR3 is TGTGCCACCAGCAGAGATCTACCACGGACCTATAATTCACCCCTCCACTTT.

This clonotype was observed a handful of times. This rearrangement joins TRBV18 to TRBJ2-7; D is unclear. This CDR3 region has 13 residues. Trimming removed 4 bases at V and 2 bases at J, with 9 bases between. Germline V gene sequence: CDR1 KGHSH, CDR2 LQKENI. CDR3 DNA: TGTGCCAGCTCACAAAGAGGAGCCTACGAGCAGTACTTC. Translated, it gives CASSQRGAYEQYF.

This clonotype was observed a handful of times. The chain has TRBV18 and TRBJ2-7; 8 nucleotides line up with TRBD2. V lost 5 bases to trimming and J lost 3 bases; unmatched junction nucleotides: 3. Germline V CDR1 and CDR2: KGHSH, LQKENI. This CDR3 has 13 residues. CDR3 loop: CASSSGGNYEQYF. The DNA for the CDR3 is TGTGCCAGCTCATCGGGGGGGAACTACGAGCAGTACTTC.

The chain combines TRBV9 with TRBJ1-2, with D tentatively TRBD1 (5 bases). This CDR3 region has 16 residues. Germline V CDR1 and CDR2: SGDLS, YYNGEE. Deletions cut 3 bases from V and 8 bases from J, with 23 bases between. CDR3 in amino acids: CASSGDPGLMNNGYTF. CDR3 sequence (DNA): TGTGCCAGCAGCGGCGATCCGGGACTAATGAATAACGGCTACACCTTC.

This clonotype was observed a few times. CDR3 nucleotide sequence: TGTGCCAGCAACGCCGGGACGGGCTATGGCTACACCTTC. The encoded protein is CASNAGTGYGYTF. This chain connects TRBV7-3 to TRBJ1-2; possibly TRBD1 for D (5 bases). With 7 bases removed from V and 4 bases from J, the gap between germline ends came to 13 bases. The CDR3 is made up of 13 amino acids. Germline V gives CDR1 SGHTA, CDR2 FQGTGA.

V is TRBV7-2 and J is TRBJ2-2; 8 nucleotides agree with TRBD1. The CDR3 has 16 amino acids. Trimming cost V 4 bases and J 1 base; bases outside gene matches: 5. Germline V gene sequence: CDR1 SGHTA, CDR2 FQGNSA. The CDR3 loop is CASSSPGTGNTGELFF. The CDR3 coding sequence is TGTGCCAGCAGCTCCCCCGGGACAGGGAACACCGGGGAGCTGTTTTTT.

Many counts were recorded for this clonotype. The chain recombines TRBV5-1 with TRBJ2-2, with 8 bases aligning to TRBD1. The germline CDR1 and CDR2 sequences are SGHRS and YFSETQ. The CDR3 loop spans 16 amino acids. Unmatched junction bases numbered 6, after V lost 0 bases and J lost 5 bases. As DNA, the CDR3 is TGCGCCAGCAGCTTGGTTTGGCAGGGGGCGACCGGGGAGCTGTTTTTT. It encodes CASSLVWQGATGELFF.

A few counts support this clonotype. The V and J genes are TRBV25-1 and TRBJ2-7; 8 bases line up with TRBD1. The V gene end was trimmed by 2 bases and the J gene end by 0 bases; junction bases not matched to a gene: 9. Germline CDR1 MGHDK, CDR2 SYGVNS. This CDR3 has 17 amino acids. The CDR3 region is CASSERAGTGYSYEQYF. As DNA, the CDR3 is TGTGCCAGCAGTGAACGCGCCGGGACAGGCTACTCCTACGAGCAGTACTTC.